This entry describes one T cell receptor (beta chain). Its antigen is not known. This specimen comes from a study of OX40 agonist ivuxolimab in advanced cancers. About the research overall: Across the patients, intravenous ivuxolimab was delivered every 2 weeks at 0.01 to 10 mg/kg. Study results and limitations: Normalized T-cell clonal expansion was also low in a subset of nonresponders.

The method was immunoSEQ multiplex PCR; TCRdb's version includes in-frame clones alone and lacks a portion of them. The sample gives about 25,000 clones, 81% of which show up once; around 24% is in the top ten. Baseline, cycle 4 day 1, and cycle 7 day 1 were the blood sampling points. Germline V gene sequence: CDR1 GTSNPN, CDR2 SVGIG (reference sequence). This CDR3 spans 14 amino acids. Trimming pared 2 bases from V and 1 base from J, leaving 11 bases between. The clonotype originates from an adult with an advanced solid tumor such as melanoma, head and neck, liver or kidney cancer. This sample comprised CD4+ or CD8+ T cells sorted from blood, obtained in a trial of the OX40 agonist ivuxolimab. The chain links TRBV30 to TRBJ1-1, with D tentatively TRBD1 (5 bases). The CDR3 loop reads CAWSPGSGNTEAFF. CDR3 sequence (DNA): TGTGCCTGGAGTCCAGGGTCCGGGAACACTGAAGCTTTCTTT.